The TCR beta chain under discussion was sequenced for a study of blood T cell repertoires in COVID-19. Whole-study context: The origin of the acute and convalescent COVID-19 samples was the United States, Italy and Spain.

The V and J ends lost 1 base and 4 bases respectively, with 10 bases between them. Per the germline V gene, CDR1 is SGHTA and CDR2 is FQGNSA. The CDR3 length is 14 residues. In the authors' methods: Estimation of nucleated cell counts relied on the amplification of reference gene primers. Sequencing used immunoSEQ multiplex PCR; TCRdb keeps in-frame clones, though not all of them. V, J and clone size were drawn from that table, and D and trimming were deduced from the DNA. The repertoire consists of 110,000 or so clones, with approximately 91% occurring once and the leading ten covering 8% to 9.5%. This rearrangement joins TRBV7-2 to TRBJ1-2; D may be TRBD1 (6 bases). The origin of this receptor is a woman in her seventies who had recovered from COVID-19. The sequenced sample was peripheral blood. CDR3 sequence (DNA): TGTGCCAGCAGCTTAGGGCAGGGGAGCTATGGCTACACCTTC. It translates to CASSLGQGSYGYTF.